This T cell receptor beta chain is drawn from a study of T cell repertoires in cytomegalovirus infection. This clonotype showed up just a few times. What it binds is unknown. TCRdb analysed the reads with MiXCR anew, one entry per CDR3 protein. Of roughly 500,000 distinct CDR3 sequences in the sample, about 39% were seen once. The sequenced sample was cultured PBMCs, obtained from culture after CMV antigen stimulation. The TCR originated in a human donor in good health (CMV status not recorded). Some clones in this sample may be carry-over from other donors' samples.

CDR3 sequence: CASSERFFGGSYNSPLHF. CDR3 in DNA: TGTGCCAGCAGTGAACGGTTTTTTGGAGGCTCCTATAATTCACCCCTCCACTTT. The chain has TRBV2 and TRBJ1-6, with no clear D. The ends were cut back, 2 bases at V and 0 bases at J, with 14 bases in the middle. This CDR3 spans 18 amino acids. CDR1 and CDR2 (germline): SNHLY, FYNNEI.